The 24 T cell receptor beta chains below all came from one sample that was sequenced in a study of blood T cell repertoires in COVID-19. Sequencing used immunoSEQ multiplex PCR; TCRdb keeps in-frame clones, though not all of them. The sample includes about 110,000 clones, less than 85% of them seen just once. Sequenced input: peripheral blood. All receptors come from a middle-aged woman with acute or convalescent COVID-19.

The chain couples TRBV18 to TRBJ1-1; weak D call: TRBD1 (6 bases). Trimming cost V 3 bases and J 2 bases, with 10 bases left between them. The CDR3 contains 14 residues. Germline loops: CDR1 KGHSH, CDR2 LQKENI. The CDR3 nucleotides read TGTGCCAGCTCACCCCAGGGGCGTAACACTGAAGCTTTCTTT. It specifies CASSPQGRNTEAFF.

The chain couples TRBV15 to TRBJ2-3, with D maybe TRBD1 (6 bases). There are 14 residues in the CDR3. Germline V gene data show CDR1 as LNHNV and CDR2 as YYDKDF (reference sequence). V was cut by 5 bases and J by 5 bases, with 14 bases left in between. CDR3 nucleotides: TGTGCCACCAGCGGCCGAGTAGGGGGAGATACGCAGTATTTT. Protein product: CATSGRVGGDTQYF.

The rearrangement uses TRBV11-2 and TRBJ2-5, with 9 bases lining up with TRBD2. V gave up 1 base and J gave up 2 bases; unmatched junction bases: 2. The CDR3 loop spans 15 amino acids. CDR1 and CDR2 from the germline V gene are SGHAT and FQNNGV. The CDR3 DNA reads TGTGCCAGCAGCTTAGCAGCGGGGGGTCAAGAGACCCAGTACTTC. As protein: CASSLAAGGQETQYF. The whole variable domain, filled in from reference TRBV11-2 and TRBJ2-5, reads EAGVAQSPRYKIIEKRQSVAFWCNPISGHATLYWYQQILGQGPKLLIQFQNNGVVDDSQLPKDRFSAERLKGVDSTLKIQPAKLEDSAVYLCASSLAAGGQETQYFGPGTRLLVL.

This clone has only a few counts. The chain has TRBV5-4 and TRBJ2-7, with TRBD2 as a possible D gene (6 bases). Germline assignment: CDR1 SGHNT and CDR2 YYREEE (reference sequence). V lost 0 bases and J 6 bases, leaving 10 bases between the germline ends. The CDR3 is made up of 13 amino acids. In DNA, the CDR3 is TGTGCCAGCAGCTTGGACTGGGGAGGCGAGCAGTACTTC. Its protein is CASSLDWGGEQYF.

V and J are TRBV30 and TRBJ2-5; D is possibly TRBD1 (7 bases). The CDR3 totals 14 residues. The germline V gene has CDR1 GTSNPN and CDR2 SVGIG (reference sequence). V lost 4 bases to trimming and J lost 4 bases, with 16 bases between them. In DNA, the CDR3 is TGTGCCTGGACCAACACCAGGGGGGCAGAGACCCAGTACTTC. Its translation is CAWTNTRGAETQYF.

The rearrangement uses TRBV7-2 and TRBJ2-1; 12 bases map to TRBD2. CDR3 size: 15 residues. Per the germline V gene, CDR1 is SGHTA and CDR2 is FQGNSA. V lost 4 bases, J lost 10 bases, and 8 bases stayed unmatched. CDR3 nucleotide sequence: TGTGCCAGCAGCTCCCGACTAGCGGGGGATCGGGAGCAGTTCTTC. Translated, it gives CASSSRLAGDREQFF.

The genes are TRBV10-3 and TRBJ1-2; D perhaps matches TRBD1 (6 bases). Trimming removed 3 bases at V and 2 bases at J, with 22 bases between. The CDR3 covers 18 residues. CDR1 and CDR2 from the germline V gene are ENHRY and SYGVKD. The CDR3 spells CAISDNSAGTNRNYGYTF. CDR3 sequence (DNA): TGTGCCATCAGTGACAATTCGGCAGGGACAAATCGAAACTATGGCTACACCTTC.

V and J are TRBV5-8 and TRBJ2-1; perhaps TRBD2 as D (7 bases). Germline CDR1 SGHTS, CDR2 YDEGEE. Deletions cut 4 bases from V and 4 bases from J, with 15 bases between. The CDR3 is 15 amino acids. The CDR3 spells CASSRRGGTYNEQFF. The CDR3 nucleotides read TGTGCCAGCAGCCGAAGGGGGGGGACATACAATGAGCAGTTCTTC.

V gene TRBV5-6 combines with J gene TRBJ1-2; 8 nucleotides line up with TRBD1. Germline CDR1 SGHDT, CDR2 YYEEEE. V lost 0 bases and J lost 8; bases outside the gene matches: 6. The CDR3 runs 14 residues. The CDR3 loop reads CASSLGQGTAGYTF. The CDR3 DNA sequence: TGTGCCAGCAGCTTGGGACAGGGGACGGCAGGCTACACCTTC.

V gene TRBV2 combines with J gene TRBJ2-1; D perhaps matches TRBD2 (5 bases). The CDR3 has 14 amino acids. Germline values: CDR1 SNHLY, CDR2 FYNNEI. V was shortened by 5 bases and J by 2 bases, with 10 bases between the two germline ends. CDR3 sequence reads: CASSRRATYNEQFF. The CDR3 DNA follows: TGTGCCAGCAGTCGGCGGGCTACCTACAATGAGCAGTTCTTC.

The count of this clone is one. The CDR3 loop is CASTTPGQGSTGELFF. The CDR3 DNA is TGTGCCAGCACCACCCCGGGACAGGGGAGCACCGGGGAGCTGTTTTTT. V usage is TRBV2 and J usage is TRBJ2-2, with TRBD1 identical over 10 bases. The CDR3 has 16 amino acids. The V gene end was trimmed by 7 bases and the J gene end by 4 bases; junction bases not matched to a gene: 9. The germline gives CDR1 SNHLY, CDR2 FYNNEI.

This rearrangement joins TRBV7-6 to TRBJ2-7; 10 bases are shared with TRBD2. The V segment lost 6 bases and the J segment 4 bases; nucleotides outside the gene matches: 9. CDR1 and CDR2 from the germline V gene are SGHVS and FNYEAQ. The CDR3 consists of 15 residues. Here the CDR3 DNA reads TGTGCCAGCAGTTTCGAGAGCGGGGGGGCTTACGAGCAGTACTTC. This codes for CASSFESGGAYEQYF.

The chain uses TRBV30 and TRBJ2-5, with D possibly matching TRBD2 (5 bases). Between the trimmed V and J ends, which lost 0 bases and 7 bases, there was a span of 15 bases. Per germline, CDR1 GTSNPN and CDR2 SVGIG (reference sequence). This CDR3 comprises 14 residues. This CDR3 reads CAWSVMAAVGTQYF. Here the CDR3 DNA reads TGTGCCTGGAGTGTCATGGCAGCGGTCGGGACCCAGTACTTC.

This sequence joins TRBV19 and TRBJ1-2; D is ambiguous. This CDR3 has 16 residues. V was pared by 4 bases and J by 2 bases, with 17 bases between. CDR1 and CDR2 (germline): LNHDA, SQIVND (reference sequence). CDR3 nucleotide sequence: TGTGCCAGTAGTACATACGAAAGACTGCCCAACTATGGCTACACCTTC. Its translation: CASSTYERLPNYGYTF.

The CDR3 DNA reads as TGTGCCAGCATGGGACAGCTGAACACCGGGGAGCTGTTTTTT. The encoded protein is CASMGQLNTGELFF. The rearrangement uses TRBV6-6 and TRBJ2-2; TRBD1 aligns across 7 bases. The CDR3 length is 14 residues. Germline assignment: CDR1 MNHNY and CDR2 SVGAGI (reference sequence). The V gene end was trimmed by 7 bases and the J gene end by 1 base; junction bases not matched to a gene: 3.

The CDR3 loop is CASSQQPGQGFGYTF. In nucleotides, the CDR3 is TGTGCCAGCAGCCAACAACCGGGACAGGGGTTTGGCTACACCTTC. The V and J genes are TRBV3-1 (or the pseudogene TRBV3-2) and TRBJ1-2; 10 bases align to TRBD1. CDR3 length: 15 residues. V gave up 2 bases and J gave up 7 bases; unmatched junction bases: 7. Germline CDR1 reads LGHDT; CDR2 reads YNNKEL (reference sequence).

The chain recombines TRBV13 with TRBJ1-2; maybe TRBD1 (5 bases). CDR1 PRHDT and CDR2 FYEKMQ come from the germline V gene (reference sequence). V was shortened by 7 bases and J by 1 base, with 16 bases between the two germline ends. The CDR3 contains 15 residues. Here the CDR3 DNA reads TGTGCCAGCATCACCCTCGGGGGTCTTAACTATGGCTACACCTTC. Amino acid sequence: CASITLGGLNYGYTF.

Here the CDR3 DNA reads TGTGCCAGCAGTGAAGTATCTTCACCCCTCCACTTT. It specifies CASSEVSSPLHF. The chain has TRBV6-1 and TRBJ1-6; no firm D call. CDR3 size: 12 residues. Trimming stripped 1 base from V and 9 bases from J, with 4 bases between. Germline CDR1 reads MNHNS; CDR2 reads SASEGT.

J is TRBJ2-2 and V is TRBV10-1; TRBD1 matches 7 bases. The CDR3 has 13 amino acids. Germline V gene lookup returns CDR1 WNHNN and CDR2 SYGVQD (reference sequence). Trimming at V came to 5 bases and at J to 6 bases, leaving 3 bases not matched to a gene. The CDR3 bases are TGCGCCAGCAGTACAGGGGTCGCCGGGGAGCTGTTTTTT. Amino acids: CASSTGVAGELFF.

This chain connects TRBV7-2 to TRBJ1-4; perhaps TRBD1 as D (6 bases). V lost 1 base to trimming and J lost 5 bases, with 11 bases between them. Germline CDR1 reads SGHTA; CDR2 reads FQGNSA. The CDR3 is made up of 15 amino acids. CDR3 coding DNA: TGTGCCAGCAGCTTAGGGACAGCGGACAATGAAAAACTGTTTTTT. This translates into CASSLGTADNEKLFF.

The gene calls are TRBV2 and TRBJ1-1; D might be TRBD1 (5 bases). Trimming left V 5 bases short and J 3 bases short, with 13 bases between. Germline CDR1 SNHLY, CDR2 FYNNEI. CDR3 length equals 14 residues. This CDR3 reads CASSFGHWYTEAFF. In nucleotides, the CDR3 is TGTGCCAGCAGTTTTGGACATTGGTACACTGAAGCTTTCTTT.

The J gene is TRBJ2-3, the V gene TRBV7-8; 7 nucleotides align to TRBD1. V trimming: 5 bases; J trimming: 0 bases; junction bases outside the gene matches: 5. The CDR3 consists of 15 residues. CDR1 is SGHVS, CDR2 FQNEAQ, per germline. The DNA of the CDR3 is TGTGCCAGCAGCCCTGGGACAGATAGCACAGATACGCAGTATTTT. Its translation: CASSPGTDSTDTQYF.

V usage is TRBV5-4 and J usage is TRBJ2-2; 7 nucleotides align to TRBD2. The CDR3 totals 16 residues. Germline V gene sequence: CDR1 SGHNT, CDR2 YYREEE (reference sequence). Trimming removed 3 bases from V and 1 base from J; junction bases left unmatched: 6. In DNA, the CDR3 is TGTGCCAGCAGCTCAGGCGGGGGACTGAACACCGGGGAGCTGTTTTTT. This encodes CASSSGGGLNTGELFF.

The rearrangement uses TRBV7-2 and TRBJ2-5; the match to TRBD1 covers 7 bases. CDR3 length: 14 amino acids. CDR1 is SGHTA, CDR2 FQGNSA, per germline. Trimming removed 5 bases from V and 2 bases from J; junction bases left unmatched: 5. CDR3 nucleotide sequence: TGTGCCAGCAGCCTGGGACAGAGACAAGAGACCCAGTACTTC. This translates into CASSLGQRQETQYF.